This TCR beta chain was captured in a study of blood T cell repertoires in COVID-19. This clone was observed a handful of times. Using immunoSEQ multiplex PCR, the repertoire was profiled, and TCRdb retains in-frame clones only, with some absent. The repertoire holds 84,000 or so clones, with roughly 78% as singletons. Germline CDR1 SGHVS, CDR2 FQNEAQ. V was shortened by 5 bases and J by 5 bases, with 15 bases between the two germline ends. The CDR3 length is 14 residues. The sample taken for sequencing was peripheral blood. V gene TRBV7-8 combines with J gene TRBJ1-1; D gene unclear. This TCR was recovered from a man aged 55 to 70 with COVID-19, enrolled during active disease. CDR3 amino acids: CASSPRFSGTEAFF. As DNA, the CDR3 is TGTGCCAGCAGCCCTAGGTTTAGTGGGACTGAAGCTTTCTTT.